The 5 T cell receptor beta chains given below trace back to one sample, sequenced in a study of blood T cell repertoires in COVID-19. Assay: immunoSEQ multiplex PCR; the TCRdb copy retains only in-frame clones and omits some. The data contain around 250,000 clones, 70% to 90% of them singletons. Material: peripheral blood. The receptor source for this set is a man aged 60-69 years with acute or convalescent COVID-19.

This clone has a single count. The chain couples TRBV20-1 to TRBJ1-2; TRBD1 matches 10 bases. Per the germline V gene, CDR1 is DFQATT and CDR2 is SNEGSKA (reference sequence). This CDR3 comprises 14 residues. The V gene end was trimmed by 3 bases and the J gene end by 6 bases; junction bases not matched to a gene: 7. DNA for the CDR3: TGCAGTGCTAGTCCCCGACAGGGGGCGGATGGCTACACCTTC. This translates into CSASPRQGADGYTF.

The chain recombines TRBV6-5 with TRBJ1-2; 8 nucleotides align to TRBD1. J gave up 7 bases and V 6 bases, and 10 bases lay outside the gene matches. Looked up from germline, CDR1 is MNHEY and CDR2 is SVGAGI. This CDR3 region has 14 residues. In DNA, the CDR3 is TGTGCCAGCAGAGACACAGGGGGTTATACTGGCTACACCTTC. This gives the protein CASRDTGGYTGYTF.

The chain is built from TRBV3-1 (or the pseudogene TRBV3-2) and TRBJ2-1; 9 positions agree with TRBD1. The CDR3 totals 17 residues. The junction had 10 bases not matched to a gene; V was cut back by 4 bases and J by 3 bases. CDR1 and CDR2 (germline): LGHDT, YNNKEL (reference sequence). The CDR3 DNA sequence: TGTGCCAGCAGCCGACAGGGGGGAGGTCGGGGCTACAATGAGCAGTTCTTC. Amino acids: CASSRQGGGRGYNEQFF.

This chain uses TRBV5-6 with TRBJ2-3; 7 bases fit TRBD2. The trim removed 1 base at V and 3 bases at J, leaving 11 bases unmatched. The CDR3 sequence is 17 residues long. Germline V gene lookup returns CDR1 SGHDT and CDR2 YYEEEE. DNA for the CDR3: TGTGCCAGCAGCTTGCTGGCGGCGGGAGTCGGAACAGATACGCAGTATTTT. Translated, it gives CASSLLAAGVGTDTQYF.

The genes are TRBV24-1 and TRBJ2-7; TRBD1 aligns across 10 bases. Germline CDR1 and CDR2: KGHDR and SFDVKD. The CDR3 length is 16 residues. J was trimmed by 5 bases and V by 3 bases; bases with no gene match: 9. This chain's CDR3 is CATSDPGTGALDEQYF. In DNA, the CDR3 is TGTGCCACCAGTGATCCCGGGACAGGGGCTTTGGACGAGCAGTACTTC.